This entry concerns a single TCR beta chain. Its antigen is undetermined. This entry comes from a study of shared clonotypes between healthy human individuals. Study context: A couple of women and a few men aged 18 to 49 served as donors. General observations from the study: As a rule, naive subsets had a larger estimated richness than memory subsets. The rarefaction results pointed to incomplete sorted-subset sequencing despite large depth.

Authors' analysis steps: There were no quality scores in the junction-only immunoSEQ sequences, so filtering differed. Data came from immunoSEQ multiplex PCR; TCRdb stores just in-frame clones and leaves some out. V, J and clone size derive from that table, while D and trimming were established from the DNA sequence. Of about 580,000 clones listed, 95% to 98% are singletons. The naive CD8 population came from CD45RO-negative cells selected for CCR7, without terminally differentiated effector memory CD45RA+ cells. The TCR originated in a man aged 30-40 years in good health. What was sequenced was naive CD8+ T cells sorted from blood.

The CDR3 coding sequence is TGCGCCAGCAGCCTAACCGGGACAGGGTATGGCTACACCTTC. Amino acids: CASSLTGTGYGYTF. The chain carries TRBV5-1 and TRBJ1-2, with 9 bases matching TRBD1. The CDR3 is 14 residues long. Per germline, CDR1 SGHRS and CDR2 YFSETQ. Unmatched junction bases numbered 6, after V lost 4 bases and J lost 5 bases.